Below, 9 T cell receptor beta chains from the same sample are listed, as sequenced in a study of T cells in Graves' hyperthyroidism and ophthalmopathy. Amplified TCR beta CDR3 regions derived from RNA transcripts. Using the HTBI primer set, a first-round RT-PCR was run on the TCR CDR3. Via MiXCR, TCRdb re-called the multiplex PCR reads, giving one row per CDR3 protein. This table holds some 690,000 distinct CDR3 sequences, about 18% found once. Sequenced material: blood. The receptors here all came from a man aged 50-59 years with Graves' hyperthyroidism.

This clonotype was detected ten times or more. The CDR3 coding sequence is TGTGCCAGCAGCCAAGATATCAGGGTCGACACCGGGGAGCTGTTTTTT. This codes for CASSQDIRVDTGELFF. The V call is TRBV14, the J call TRBJ2-2; tentative D call: TRBD1 (5 bases). Trimming took off 0 bases at V and 3 bases at J, with 11 bases between the two ends. From germline, CDR1 is SGHDN and CDR2 FVKESK. The CDR3 has 16 residues. The full variable domain, in which reference TRBV14 and TRBJ2-2 provide the parts outside the CDR3, is EAGVTQFPSHSVIEKGQTVTLRCDPISGHDNLYWYRRVMGKEIKFLLHFVKESKQDESGMPNNRFLAERTGGTYSTLKVQPAELEDSGVYFCASSQDIRVDTGELFFGEGSRLTVL.

This clonotype was found many times. The chain couples TRBV29-1 to TRBJ2-1; D might be TRBD1 (7 bases). The CDR3 spans 18 residues. Trimming shortened V by 4 bases and J by 0 bases, and 22 bases separated the two germline ends. Germline assignment: CDR1 SQVTM and CDR2 ANQGSEA. This CDR3 is CSVGTGTATRGSYNEQFF. In DNA form, the CDR3 reads TGCAGCGTTGGGACCGGGACAGCGACTAGGGGCTCCTACAATGAGCAGTTCTTC.

The rearrangement links TRBV24-1 to TRBJ2-1; 7 nucleotides align to TRBD2. Germline CDR1 is KGHDR and CDR2 is SFDVKD. J was trimmed by 4 bases and V by 4 bases; bases with no gene match: 6. The CDR3 loop spans 15 amino acids. This CDR3 reads CATSDPGLRYNEQFF. The CDR3 bases are TGTGCCACCAGTGACCCGGGACTAAGATACAATGAGCAGTTCTTC.

This clonotype showed up just a few times. This chain uses TRBV28 with TRBJ2-2; a possible D gene is TRBD1 (6 bases). V shed 8 bases and J shed 4 bases, with 14 bases lying between them. This CDR3 is built from 14 residues. The germline V gene has CDR1 MDHEN and CDR2 SYDVKM. The CDR3 nucleotides are TGTGCCAGCGTTTTACAGGGATCCACCGGGGAGCTGTTTTTT. Its translation is CASVLQGSTGELFF.

This clonotype was recorded a few times. The rearrangement links TRBV3-1 to TRBJ2-5, with 10 nucleotides matching TRBD2. Germline V gene data show CDR1 as LGHDT and CDR2 as YNNKEL (reference sequence). V lost 5 bases to trimming and J lost 2 bases; unmatched junction nucleotides: 5. This CDR3 region has 15 residues. Written as DNA, the CDR3 is TGTGCCAGCAGCTTCCCACTAGCGGGGCAAGAGACCCAGTACTTC. As protein: CASSFPLAGQETQYF.

This clonotype was seen at least ten times. V is TRBV2 and J is TRBJ2-1; TRBD1 matches at 7 bases. V was pared by 1 base and J by 4 bases, with 4 bases of the junction left unmatched. Per germline, CDR1 SNHLY and CDR2 FYNNEI. CDR3 length: 15 residues. CDR3 sequence (DNA): TGTGCCAGCAGTGAAGACAGGGGAGAATACAATGAGCAGTTCTTC. Amino acid sequence: CASSEDRGEYNEQFF.

This clonotype has a handful of counts. The rearrangement links TRBV6-1 to TRBJ1-1; 7 bases fit TRBD1. This CDR3 region has 13 residues. Germline V lookup: CDR1 MNHNS, CDR2 SASEGT. J lost 4 bases, V lost 6 bases, and 5 bases had no gene match. The CDR3 DNA reads as TGTGCCAGCAGGACAGGGCAGGGCACTGAAGCTTTCTTT. Amino acids: CASRTGQGTEAFF.

The chain recombines TRBV14 with TRBJ2-7; D unresolved. CDR1 and CDR2 from the germline V gene are SGHDN and FVKESK. V dropped 0 bases and J dropped 4 bases, with 7 bases sitting between them. The CDR3 covers 13 residues. The CDR3 loop reads CASSQELTYEQYF. The CDR3 nucleotides read TGTGCCAGCAGCCAAGAGTTAACTTACGAGCAGTACTTC. Variable domain in full (rest from reference TRBV14 and TRBJ2-7): EAGVTQFPSHSVIEKGQTVTLRCDPISGHDNLYWYRRVMGKEIKFLLHFVKESKQDESGMPNNRFLAERTGGTYSTLKVQPAELEDSGVYFCASSQELTYEQYFGPGTRLTVT.

There are many counts of this clonotype. The J gene is TRBJ2-1, the V gene TRBV3-1; TRBD2 aligns across 10 bases. This CDR3 has 17 amino acids. V lost 1 base, J lost 3 bases, and 6 bases stayed unmatched. Germline values: CDR1 LGHDT, CDR2 YNNKEL (reference sequence). The CDR3, as DNA: TGTGCCAGCAGCCAAGGGTCTAGCGGGAGACGCTACAATGAGCAGTTCTTC. It yields the protein CASSQGSSGRRYNEQFF.